The next 24 T cell receptor beta chains were all read from a single sample in a study of cytomegalovirus exposure and HLA in healthy donors. The PCR had 60 Vbeta and 13 Jbeta primers. The assay was immunoSEQ multiplex PCR, and TCRdb's table has in-frame clones only and misses some. The sample has approximately 160,000 clones, 80% seen once. The material sequenced was PBMCs. These receptors came from a man between 18 and 35 years old in good health and CMV-seropositive.

This clone is a singleton in its sample. This rearrangement joins TRBV28 to TRBJ2-2; TRBD1 is a possible D gene (6 bases). CDR1 MDHEN and CDR2 SYDVKM come from the germline V gene. The CDR3 runs 13 residues. CDR3 sequence (DNA): TGTGGTGTTAGGACAGATCCCACCGGGGAGCTGTTTTTT. As protein: CGVRTDPTGELFF.

This clone was counted once. Without the conserved terminal phenylalanine or tryptophan, this CDR3 likely stems from a read error. J is TRBJ1-6 and V is TRBV19; TRBD1 matches at 9 bases. Germline trimming cut 6 bases from V and 10 bases from J; bases unmatched to any gene: 10. This CDR3 is 15 amino acids long. Germline V lookup: CDR1 LNHDA, CDR2 SQIVND (reference sequence). The CDR3 protein is CASRKQGAGSSPLHL. The CDR3 DNA follows: TGTGCCAGTAGGAAACAGGGGGCAGGGTCCTCACCCCTCCACCTT.

The CDR3 DNA reads TGTGCCAGCAGCTTGCCCAGGGACTATGGCTACACCTTC. Amino acids: CASSLPRDYGYTF. The chain combines TRBV5-6 with TRBJ1-2, with a possible D match to TRBD1 (5 bases). Germline values: CDR1 SGHDT, CDR2 YYEEEE. The CDR3 has 13 amino acids. V was cut by 1 base and J by 3 bases, with 7 bases left in between.

This clone came up a few times. The V and J genes are TRBV19 and TRBJ2-7; D is perhaps TRBD2 (6 bases). This CDR3 contains 13 residues. V was clipped by 3 bases and J by 5 bases, with 11 bases between them. Germline V gives CDR1 LNHDA, CDR2 SQIVND (reference sequence). The CDR3 sequence is CASSIAWGDEQYF. The DNA of the CDR3 is TGTGCCAGTAGTATTGCGTGGGGGGACGAGCAGTACTTC.

This clone was observed a single time. The CDR3 spells CASSGVGAGGYTF. As DNA, the CDR3 is TGTGCCAGCAGTGGGGTAGGGGCTGGGGGCTACACCTTC. This chain joins TRBV2 and TRBJ1-2, with D perhaps matching TRBD1 (5 bases). CDR1 and CDR2 from the germline V gene are SNHLY and FYNNEI. The CDR3 spans 13 residues. The germline V and J ends were trimmed by 4 bases and 8 bases, with 14 bases remaining between them.

In DNA form, the CDR3 reads TGTGCCAGCAGTGTGATAGCGGACGCTATCTATTTT. Translating gives CASSVIADAIYF. J is TRBJ2-3 and V is TRBV6-1, with D possibly being TRBD2 (6 bases). Per germline, CDR1 MNHNS and CDR2 SASEGT. Trimming stripped 4 bases from V and 15 bases from J, with 17 bases between. The CDR3 covers 12 residues.

The chain is built from TRBV4-1 and TRBJ1-1; D is unclear. V lost 0 bases to trimming and J lost 8 bases, with 13 bases between them. There are 14 residues in the CDR3. CDR1 is MGHRA and CDR2 is YSYEKL in the germline V gene. The CDR3 bases are TGCGCCAGCAGCCAAGAGCCTCACACCCAGGAAGCTTTCTTT. Its protein product is CASSQEPHTQEAFF.

The chain joins TRBV4-2 to TRBJ1-1, with 8 bases identical to TRBD1. CDR1 and CDR2 from the germline V gene are LGHNA and YNFKEQ. V was clipped by 2 bases and J by 5 bases; unmatched bases: 13. The CDR3 spans 17 residues. The CDR3 loop reads CASSQSLAGGAGTEAFF. In nucleotides, the CDR3 is TGTGCCAGCAGCCAAAGCTTAGCAGGGGGCGCGGGGACTGAAGCTTTCTTT.

The rearrangement uses TRBV15 and TRBJ2-2; TRBD1 matches 11 bases. V dropped 1 base and J dropped 9; count of bases not matched to a gene: 13. Germline V gene sequence: CDR1 LNHNV, CDR2 YYDKDF (reference sequence). The CDR3 covers 18 residues. This CDR3 reads CATSRVTPGQGVYRELFF. CDR3 nucleotide sequence: TGTGCCACCAGCAGAGTTACGCCGGGACAGGGGGTATATCGGGAGCTGTTTTTT.

The CDR3 reads CASSYGQEETGNEQFF. CDR3 DNA sequence: TGTGCCAGCAGTTACGGTCAGGAGGAGACGGGCAATGAGCAGTTCTTC. V usage is TRBV6-6 and J usage is TRBJ2-1; TRBD2 might be the D (5 bases). Germline V gene lookup returns CDR1 MNHNY and CDR2 SVGAGI (reference sequence). Trimming pared 2 bases from V and 6 bases from J, leaving 17 bases between. The CDR3 has 16 residues.

The chain is built from TRBV7-8 and TRBJ2-7, with 8 bases fitting TRBD2. The CDR3 is 18 amino acids. The junction had 16 bases not matched to a gene; V was cut back by 1 base and J by 5 bases. Per the germline V gene, CDR1 is SGHVS and CDR2 is FQNEAQ. CDR3 amino acids: CASSLDSASGWAKHEQYF. For the CDR3, the DNA is TGTGCCAGCAGCTTAGATTCGGCTAGCGGGTGGGCAAAGCACGAGCAGTACTTC.

This clone was counted between two and nine times. The rearrangement uses TRBV10-3 and TRBJ2-6; D might be TRBD2 (5 bases). CDR3 length: 16 residues. Per the germline V gene, CDR1 is ENHRY and CDR2 is SYGVKD. V was pared by 8 bases and J by 0 bases, with 14 bases between. The CDR3 region has the DNA TGTGCCATCGGCTCCGACGGACTCTCTGGGGCCAACGTCCTGACTTTC. Its translation is CAIGSDGLSGANVLTF.

This clone was counted a few times. The gene calls are TRBV11-3 and TRBJ2-1; unclear D gene. The V end lost 0 bases, the J end lost 6 bases, and 12 bases lay between the germline ends. This CDR3 spans 15 amino acids. Germline V lookup: CDR1 SGHNT, CDR2 YENEEA. DNA for the CDR3: TGTGCCAGCAGCTTAGATCAAACTCGGAGCAATGAGCAGTTCTTC. It is translated as CASSLDQTRSNEQFF.

The gene calls are TRBV7-9 and TRBJ1-1; D possibly corresponds to TRBD1 (6 bases). This CDR3 contains 15 residues. Germline CDR1 is SEHNR and CDR2 is FQNEAQ (reference sequence). V lost 4 bases and J 2 bases, leaving 14 bases between the germline ends. The CDR3 coding sequence is TGTGCCAGCAGCTCCGACCGGGACACCAACACTGAAGCTTTCTTT. It is translated as CASSSDRDTNTEAFF.

The V gene is TRBV10-3, the J gene TRBJ2-1, with 9 bases that match TRBD2. Trimming removed 10 bases from V and 6 bases from J; junction bases left unmatched: 16. This CDR3 has 16 residues. CDR1 ENHRY and CDR2 SYGVKD come from the germline V gene. CDR3: CATQQVAGDLVNEQFF. CDR3 nucleotides: TGTGCCACCCAGCAAGTAGCGGGAGATTTGGTCAATGAGCAGTTCTTC.

The rearrangement uses TRBV7-9 and TRBJ2-7, with D possibly being TRBD2 (6 bases). With 1 base removed from V and 6 bases from J, the gap between germline ends came to 13 bases. CDR1 and CDR2 from the germline V gene are SEHNR and FQNEAQ (reference sequence). The CDR3 length is 14 residues. The CDR3 loop is CASSLGRGTGEQYF. CDR3 nucleotides: TGTGCCAGCAGCTTAGGGCGGGGTACAGGCGAGCAGTACTTC.

The chain employs TRBV28 and TRBJ1-2, with 8 nucleotides matching TRBD1. V gave up 5 bases and J gave up 4 bases; unmatched junction bases: 6. Germline loops: CDR1 MDHEN, CDR2 SYDVKM. This CDR3 contains 14 residues. For the CDR3, the DNA is TGTGCCAGCAGTCAAGGACAGGGCTCCTATGGCTACACCTTC. Protein sequence: CASSQGQGSYGYTF.

The rearrangement joins TRBV4-1 to TRBJ2-1; TRBD2 might be the D (6 bases). The ends were cut back, 0 bases at V and 4 bases at J, with 13 bases in the middle. Per the germline V gene, CDR1 is MGHRA and CDR2 is YSYEKL. The CDR3 is 16 amino acids. CDR3 DNA sequence: TGCGCCAGCAGCCAAGACAGGCGCAGCGGGTACAATGAGCAGTTCTTC. It specifies CASSQDRRSGYNEQFF.

The chain uses TRBV27 and TRBJ1-5; maybe TRBD1 (6 bases). The CDR3 has 16 residues. CDR1 and CDR2 from the germline V gene are MNHEY and SMNVEV (reference sequence). Trimming removed 5 bases from V and 3 bases from J, with 17 bases in between. CDR3 in amino acids: CASSPTGPFLNQPQHF. The DNA for the CDR3 is TGTGCCAGCAGTCCGACAGGCCCTTTCCTCAATCAGCCCCAGCATTTT.

This clone has a single count. The chain recombines TRBV5-6 with TRBJ2-3; possibly TRBD2 for D (7 bases). V gave up 4 bases and J gave up 2 bases, with 17 bases separating them. Germline CDR1 reads SGHDT; CDR2 reads YYEEEE. The CDR3 sequence is 16 residues long. CDR3 amino acids: CASSPLGGGATDTQYF. In DNA form, the CDR3 reads TGTGCCAGCAGCCCCTTAGGCGGGGGCGCCACAGATACGCAGTATTTT.

The chain recombines TRBV18 with TRBJ2-2, with 7 bases aligning to TRBD2. Germline CDR1 KGHSH, CDR2 LQKENI. The junction had 4 bases not matched to a gene; V was cut back by 3 bases and J by 3 bases. The CDR3 runs 15 residues. This CDR3 reads CASSPPGGYTGELFF. CDR3 DNA: TGTGCCAGCTCACCTCCGGGGGGTTACACCGGGGAGCTGTTTTTT.

The rearrangement links TRBV2 to TRBJ1-2, with 9 bases fitting TRBD1. The CDR3 contains 14 residues. After removal of 8 bases from V and 8 bases from J, the junction contained 12 bases not matched to a gene. The germline CDR1 and CDR2 sequences are SNHLY and FYNNEI. CDR3: CASHYLTGGAGYTF. CDR3 DNA: TGTGCCAGCCACTACCTTACAGGGGGCGCCGGCTACACCTTC.

V gene TRBV7-2 combines with J gene TRBJ1-5; D unclear. V was trimmed by 1 base and J by 7 bases, leaving 8 bases between them. CDR3 size: 13 residues. Germline assignment: CDR1 SGHTA and CDR2 FQGNSA. The CDR3 DNA is TGTGCCAGCAGCTTAGATCGGGAACAGCCCCAGCATTTT. Translating gives CASSLDREQPQHF.

The chain has TRBV7-9 and TRBJ2-1; a weak D match, TRBD2 (6 bases). This CDR3 contains 15 residues. CDR1 SEHNR and CDR2 FQNEAQ come from the germline V gene (reference sequence). Trimming removed 5 bases from V and 2 bases from J, with 13 bases in between. The CDR3 spells CASSPGGSTYNEQFF. The CDR3 bases are TGTGCCAGCAGCCCTGGGGGGAGCACCTACAATGAGCAGTTCTTC.